Below are 16 T cell receptor beta chains sequenced from a single sample in a study of read filtering for tumor transcriptome and immune sequencing. This library used approximately 390 ng RNA and molecular barcoded adaptors spanning alpha/delta and beta/gamma chains. TCRdb ran MiXCR on the reads and lists one entry per CDR3 protein. The sample has roughly 90,000 distinct CDR3 sequences, more than 9% seen once. Sequencing was performed on a population of CD138-negative cells sorted from bone marrow. These TCRs come from a donor at least 40 years old with multiple myeloma.

This clonotype was recorded many times. V and J are TRBV5-6 and TRBJ1-1, with D tentatively TRBD1 (5 bases). CDR1 is SGHDT, CDR2 YYEEEE, per germline. The CDR3 has 14 residues. The germline V and J ends were trimmed by 6 bases and 3 bases, with 15 bases remaining between them. The CDR3, as DNA: TGTGCCAGCACCCCTATCGGGGGAGACACTGAAGCTTTCTTT. This sequence encodes CASTPIGGDTEAFF.

There are many counts of this clonotype. CDR3 protein: CASSAGTSGDTQYF. The CDR3 DNA reads TGCGCCAGCAGCGCGGGGACTAGCGGAGATACGCAGTATTTT. The V call is TRBV5-1, the J call TRBJ2-3, with 11 bases aligning to TRBD2. CDR1 and CDR2 (germline): SGHRS, YFSETQ. After removal of 4 bases from V and 5 bases from J, the junction contained 3 bases not matched to a gene. The CDR3 is made up of 14 amino acids.

This clonotype was recorded at least ten times. V gene TRBV29-1 combines with J gene TRBJ1-1, with D perhaps matching TRBD1 (6 bases). V was pared by 7 bases and J by 4 bases, with 13 bases between. CDR3 length equals 12 residues. CDR1 SQVTM and CDR2 ANQGSEA come from the germline V gene. CDR3 sequence: CSALGGATEAFF. For the CDR3, the DNA is TGCAGCGCCCTAGGGGGGGCCACTGAAGCTTTCTTT.

This clonotype was seen ten or more times. The chain combines TRBV29-1 with TRBJ2-2, with TRBD2 as a possible D gene (6 bases). Germline V gene sequence: CDR1 SQVTM, CDR2 ANQGSEA. The CDR3 spans 14 residues. V was cut by 0 bases and J by 3 bases, with 8 bases left in between. CDR3 sequence: CSVEEGGDTGELFF. CDR3 nucleotides: TGCAGCGTTGAAGAAGGAGGGGACACCGGGGAGCTGTTTTTT.

This clonotype has at least ten counts. The V gene is TRBV29-1, the J gene TRBJ2-1; TRBD1 might be the D (6 bases). Per germline, CDR1 SQVTM and CDR2 ANQGSEA. The CDR3 is 13 amino acids. The CDR3 bases are TGCAGTGGGGTACAGGGCTCCTACAATGAGCAGTTCTTC. Protein sequence: CSGVQGSYNEQFF.

This clonotype showed up many times. The gene calls are TRBV20-1 and TRBJ1-1; 10 nucleotides agree with TRBD1. J lost 4 bases, V lost 4 bases, and 12 bases had no gene match. The CDR3 is 16 residues long. Germline CDR1 is DFQATT and CDR2 is SNEGSKA (reference sequence). Here the CDR3 reads CSAKGFGTGVATEAFF. CDR3 nucleotide sequence: TGCAGTGCTAAAGGTTTTGGGACAGGGGTGGCCACTGAAGCTTTCTTT.

This clonotype was seen repeatedly, ten times or more. CDR3 loop: CASSSPPGDSYNEQFF. The CDR3 DNA reads as TGTGCCAGCAGTTCCCCCCCCGGAGACTCCTACAATGAGCAGTTCTTC. V gene TRBV6-6 combines with J gene TRBJ2-1, with D hard to call. The CDR3 length is 16 residues. Germline V lookup: CDR1 MNHNY, CDR2 SVGAGI (reference sequence). V was shortened by 4 bases and J by 0 bases, with 13 bases between the two germline ends.

This clonotype was observed a handful of times. A read error may produce the germline difference seen at one junction end. This chain links TRBV29-1 with TRBJ1-2, with D hard to call. There are 13 residues in the CDR3. Germline assignment: CDR1 SQVTM and CDR2 ANQGSEA. CDR3 sequence: CSVGSSLNYGHTF. Here the CDR3 DNA reads TGCAGCGTTGGCTCTTCACTTAACTATGGCCACACCTTC.

This clonotype has just a few counts. This sequence joins TRBV2 and TRBJ2-3, with 10 bases matching TRBD2. CDR3 length: 14 amino acids. Looked up from germline, CDR1 is SNHLY and CDR2 is FYNNEI. V trimming: 7 bases; J trimming: 6 bases; junction bases outside the gene matches: 7. Here the CDR3 reads CASIRLAGADTQYF. The DNA of the CDR3 is TGTGCCAGCATCCGGCTAGCGGGAGCCGATACGCAGTATTTT.

The chain recombines TRBV18 with TRBJ2-1; TRBD2 agrees at 10 bases. Per the germline V gene, CDR1 is KGHSH and CDR2 is LQKENI. V lost 4 bases to trimming and J lost 1 base; unmatched junction nucleotides: 7. The CDR3 is made up of 17 amino acids. The CDR3 DNA sequence: TGTGCCAGCTCACTTTCTAGCGGGAGAGGGTCCTACAATGAGCAGTTCTTC. Its protein is CASSLSSGRGSYNEQFF.

Many counts were recorded for this clonotype. The rearrangement uses TRBV10-3 and TRBJ2-1, with D possibly matching TRBD2 (5 bases). This CDR3 has 15 amino acids. CDR1 ENHRY and CDR2 SYGVKD come from the germline V gene. Trimming took off 0 bases at V and 0 bases at J, with 6 bases between the two ends. CDR3 protein: CAISESGVSYNEQFF. For the CDR3, the DNA is TGTGCCATCAGTGAGTCGGGAGTCTCCTACAATGAGCAGTTCTTC.

This clonotype has at least ten counts. This chain uses TRBV20-1 with TRBJ1-4; TRBD1 aligns across 7 bases. This CDR3 spans 15 amino acids. V lost 2 bases and J lost 4; bases outside the gene matches: 7. Germline V gives CDR1 DFQATT, CDR2 SNEGSKA (reference sequence). Here the CDR3 DNA reads TGCAGTGCTAGAAAACAGGGGTGGGATAATGAAAAACTGTTTTTT. Protein product: CSARKQGWDNEKLFF.

This clonotype was picked up many times. V gene TRBV2 combines with J gene TRBJ1-5, with TRBD1 as a possible D gene (6 bases). Germline V lookup: CDR1 SNHLY, CDR2 FYNNEI. This CDR3 is built from 15 residues. V shed 7 bases and J shed 2 bases, with 15 bases lying between them. Here the CDR3 reads CASMEGVQGNQPQHF. The CDR3 nucleotides are TGTGCCAGCATGGAGGGGGTCCAAGGCAATCAGCCCCAGCATTTT.

This clonotype was detected ten times or more. The chain combines TRBV20-1 with TRBJ2-3; possible D gene TRBD1, 5 bases. The CDR3 runs to 15 residues. Trimming took 2 bases from V and 0 from J, leaving 12 bases between them. The germline CDR1 and CDR2 sequences are DFQATT and SNEGSKA (reference sequence). CDR3 coding DNA: TGCAGTGCTAGAAGCCAGGGTTCTAGCACAGATACGCAGTATTTT. Encoded protein: CSARSQGSSTDTQYF.

This clonotype was observed a few times. The conserved closing phenylalanine or tryptophan is absent in this CDR3, likely reflecting a read error. V gene TRBV27 combines with J gene TRBJ1-4; 10 bases fit TRBD1. The V and J ends lost 0 bases and 8 bases, in that order; junction bases with no gene match: 9. Per the germline V gene, CDR1 is MNHEY and CDR2 is SMNVEV (reference sequence). This CDR3 contains 17 residues. The CDR3 DNA sequence: TGTGCCAGCAGTTTATCGAAGCCTGGGACAGGGGCCGAAAAACTGTTTTAT. It codes for CASSLSKPGTGAEKLFY.

This clonotype was recorded at least ten times. V is TRBV4-2 and J is TRBJ2-2; 13 bases align to TRBD2. V trimming: 3 bases; J trimming: 5 bases; junction bases outside the gene matches: 0. CDR1 is LGHNA and CDR2 is YNFKEQ in the germline V gene. The CDR3 length is 15 residues. CDR3 residues: CASSQGLAGTGELFF. CDR3 in DNA: TGTGCCAGCAGCCAGGGACTAGCGGGAACCGGGGAGCTGTTTTTT.